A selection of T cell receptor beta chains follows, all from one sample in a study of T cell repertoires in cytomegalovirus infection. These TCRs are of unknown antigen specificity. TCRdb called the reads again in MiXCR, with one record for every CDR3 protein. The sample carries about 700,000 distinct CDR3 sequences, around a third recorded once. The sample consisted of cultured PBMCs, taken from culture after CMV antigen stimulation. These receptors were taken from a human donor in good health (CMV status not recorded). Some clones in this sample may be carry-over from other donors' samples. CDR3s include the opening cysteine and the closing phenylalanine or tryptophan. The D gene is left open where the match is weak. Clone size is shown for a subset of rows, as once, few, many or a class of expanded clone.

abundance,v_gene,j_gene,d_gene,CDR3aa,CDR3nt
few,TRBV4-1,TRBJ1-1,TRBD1,CASSHIRDRVGAFF,TGCGCCAGCAGCCACATCCGGGACAGGGTAGGAGCTTTCTTT
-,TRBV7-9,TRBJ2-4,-,CASSLDQLAKNIQYF,TGTGCCAGCAGCTTAGATCAGCTAGCCAAAAACATTCAGTACTTC
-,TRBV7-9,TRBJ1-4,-,CAGRQANEKLFF,TGTGCCGGACGCCAAGCTAATGAAAAACTGTTTTTT
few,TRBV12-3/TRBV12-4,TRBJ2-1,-,CASSLGVIQFF,TGTGCCAGCAGTTTAGGGGTCATACAGTTCTTC
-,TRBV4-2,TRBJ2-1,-,CASSPRHRPPGDEQFF,TGTGCCAGCAGCCCCAGACACCGCCCCCCTGGTGATGAGCAGTTCTTC
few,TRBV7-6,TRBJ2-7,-,CASSLRPGSLSEQYF,TGTGCCAGCAGCTTAAGGCCAGGGAGCCTATCCGAGCAGTACTTC
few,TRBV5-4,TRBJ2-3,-,CASSLGGHITSTDTQYF,TGTGCCAGCAGCTTGGGCGGGCACATCACTAGCACAGATACGCAGTATTTT
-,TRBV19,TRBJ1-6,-,CASGPNNSPLHF,TGTGCCAGTGGCCCCAATAATTCACCCCTCCACTTT
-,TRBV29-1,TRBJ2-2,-,CSVEVAGTGELFF,TGCAGCGTTGAAGTGGCTGGAACCGGGGAGCTGTTTTTT
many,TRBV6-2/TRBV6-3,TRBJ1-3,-,CASSYGRRSGNTIYF,TGTGCCAGCAGTTACGGCCGACGGTCTGGAAACACCATATATTTT
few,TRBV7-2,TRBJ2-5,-,CASSSGPEETQYF,TGTGCCAGCAGCTCTGGACCCGAAGAGACCCAGTACTTC
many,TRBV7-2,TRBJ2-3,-,CASSPSRGDTQYF,TGTGCCAGCAGCCCCTCCAGGGGTGATACGCAGTATTTT
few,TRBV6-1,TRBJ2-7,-,CASSELPPTPGYEQYF,TGTGCCAGCAGTGAACTCCCCCCGACTCCCGGGTACGAGCAGTACTTC
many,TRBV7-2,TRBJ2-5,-,CASSAQGREESQYF,TGTGCCAGCAGCGCCCAGGGGAGGGAAGAAAGCCAGTACTTC
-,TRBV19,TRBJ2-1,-,CASSKQGRFDEQFF,TGTGCCAGTAGTAAACAGGGGAGGTTTGATGAGCAGTTCTTC
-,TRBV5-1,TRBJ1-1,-,CASSSDNGLSGTEAFF,TGCGCCAGCAGCTCCGATAATGGGCTTTCGGGCACTGAAGCTTTCTTT
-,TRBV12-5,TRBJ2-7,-,CASVPINGGPSYEQYF,TGTGCTAGTGTCCCTATAAACGGGGGGCCGTCCTACGAGCAGTACTTC
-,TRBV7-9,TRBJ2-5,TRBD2,CASSPASGGVETQYF,TGTGCCAGCAGCCCAGCCAGCGGGGGGGTAGAGACCCAGTACTTC
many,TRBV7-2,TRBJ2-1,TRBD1,CASSRIAWTGANNEQFF,TGTGCCAGCAGCCGAATAGCCTGGACAGGGGCGAACAATGAGCAGTTCTTC
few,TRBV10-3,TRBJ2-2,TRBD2,CAISERLAGGGGNTGELFF,TGTGCCATCAGTGAACGACTAGCGGGAGGTGGAGGGAACACCGGGGAGCTGTTTTTT
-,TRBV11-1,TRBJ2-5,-,CASSLWAQETQYF,TGTGCCAGCAGCTTATGGGCCCAAGAGACCCAGTACTTC
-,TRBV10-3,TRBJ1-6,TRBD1,CAIRGTGHSPLHF,TGTGCCATCAGGGGGACAGGGCATTCACCCCTCCACTTT
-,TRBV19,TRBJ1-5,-,CASSLSTSQPQHF,TGTGCCAGTAGTCTTTCAACGAGCCAGCCCCAGCATTTT
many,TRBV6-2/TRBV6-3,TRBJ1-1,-,CASRSRGDTEAFF,TGTGCCAGCAGAAGCCGGGGGGACACTGAAGCTTTCTTT
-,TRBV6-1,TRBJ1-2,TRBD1,CASSTTGYYGYTF,TGTGCCAGCAGCACGACAGGGTACTATGGCTACACCTTC
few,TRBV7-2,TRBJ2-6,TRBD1,CASSLWDRPRGGANVLTF,TGTGCCAGCAGCTTGTGGGACAGGCCCCGTGGTGGGGCCAACGTCCTGACTTTC
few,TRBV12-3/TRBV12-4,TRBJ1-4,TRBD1,CASSSDRMVGLFF,TGTGCCAGCAGTTCGGACAGGATGGTGGGACTGTTTTTT
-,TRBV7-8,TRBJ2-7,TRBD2,CASVSSGGNEQYF,TGTGCCAGCGTTAGTAGCGGGGGAAACGAGCAGTACTTC
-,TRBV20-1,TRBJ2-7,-,CSARDTLANSYEQYF,TGCAGTGCTAGAGATACCCTAGCTAATTCCTACGAGCAGTACTTC
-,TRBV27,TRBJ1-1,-,CASSTGTSTEAFF,TGTGCCAGCAGCACCGGGACATCCACTGAAGCTTTCTTT
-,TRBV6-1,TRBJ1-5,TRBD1,CASRGTGWYSNQPQHF,TGTGCCAGCAGGGGGACAGGGTGGTATAGCAATCAGCCCCAGCATTTT
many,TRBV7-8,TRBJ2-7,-,CASSLGLGMYSYEQYF,TGTGCCAGCAGCTTAGGGCTGGGAATGTACTCCTACGAGCAGTACTTC
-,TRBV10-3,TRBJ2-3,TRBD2,CAIGSGLAGPGTDTQYF,TGTGCCATCGGCTCGGGACTAGCGGGCCCCGGCACAGATACGCAGTATTTT
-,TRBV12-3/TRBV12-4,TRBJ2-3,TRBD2,CASSLAGAITDTQYF,TGTGCCAGCAGCTTAGCGGGCGCCATCACAGATACGCAGTATTTT
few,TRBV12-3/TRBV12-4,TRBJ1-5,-,CASSLGGGSGSNSNQPQHF,TGTGCCAGCAGTTTAGGTGGGGGCAGTGGATCAAATAGCAATCAGCCCCAGCATTTT
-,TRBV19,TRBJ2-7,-,CASNIGGRPYEQYF,TGTGCCAGTAACATCGGGGGGCGGCCCTACGAGCAGTACTTC
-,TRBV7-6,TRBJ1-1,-,CASSTQSNTEAFF,TGTGCCAGCAGCACGCAAAGCAACACTGAAGCTTTCTTT
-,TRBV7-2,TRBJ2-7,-,CASSRLQGGSEQYF,TGTGCCAGCAGCCGACTCCAGGGCGGTTCCGAGCAGTACTTC
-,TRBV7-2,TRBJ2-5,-,CASSLAGTQETQYF,TGTGCCAGCAGCTTAGCGGGGACCCAAGAGACCCAGTACTTC
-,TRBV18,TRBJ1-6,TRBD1,CASSPMTGQNSPLHF,TGTGCCAGCTCACCGATGACAGGGCAGAATTCACCCCTCCACTTT
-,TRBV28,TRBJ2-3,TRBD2,CASSLSSGGEPGGYTQYF,TGTGCCAGCAGTTTATCTAGCGGGGGGGAGCCGGGAGGATATACGCAGTATTTT
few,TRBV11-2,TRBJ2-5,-,CASSLDLWGGIGETQYF,TGTGCCAGCAGCTTAGACCTATGGGGGGGCATAGGGGAGACCCAGTACTTC
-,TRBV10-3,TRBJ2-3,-,CAAVGRDEDTQYF,TGTGCCGCCGTGGGGAGAGATGAAGATACGCAGTATTTT
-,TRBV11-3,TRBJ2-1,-,CASSGGWASGQEGNEQFF,TGTGCCAGCAGCGGGGGCTGGGCTAGCGGCCAGGAGGGGAATGAGCAGTTCTTC
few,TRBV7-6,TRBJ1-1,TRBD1,CASSHAGTGYTEAFF,TGTGCCAGCAGCCATGCCGGGACAGGGTACACTGAAGCTTTCTTT
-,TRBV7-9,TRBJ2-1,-,CASSLYGGTYNEQFF,TGTGCCAGCAGCCTCTATGGGGGGACCTACAATGAGCAGTTCTTC
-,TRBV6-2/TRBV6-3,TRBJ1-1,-,CASSWGPLPPNTEAFF,TGTGCCAGCAGTTGGGGACCCCTCCCGCCGAACACTGAAGCTTTCTTT
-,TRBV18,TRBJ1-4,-,CASSPTGTGEKLFF,TGTGCCAGCTCACCTACCGGGACGGGGGAAAAACTGTTTTTT
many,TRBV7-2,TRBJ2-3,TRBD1,CASSLGGRGQATDTQYF,TGTGCCAGCAGCCTAGGGGGTAGGGGACAGGCGACAGATACGCAGTATTTT
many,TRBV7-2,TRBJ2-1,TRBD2,CASRQTTSVGTGEQFF,TGTGCCAGCAGACAAACGACTAGCGTGGGCACTGGTGAGCAGTTCTTC
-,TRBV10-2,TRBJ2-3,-,CASSDLRERTDTQYF,TGCGCCAGCAGTGACCTTCGGGAGCGGACAGATACGCAGTATTTT
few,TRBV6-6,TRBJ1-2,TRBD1,CASSYSMDRGYGYTF,TGTGCCAGCAGTTACTCGATGGACAGGGGATATGGCTACACCTTC
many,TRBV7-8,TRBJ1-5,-,CASSLPPGGQPQHF,TGTGCCAGCAGCTTACCCCCGGGAGGTCAGCCCCAGCATTTT
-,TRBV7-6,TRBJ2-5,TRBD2,CASSLSRLAKETQYF,TGTGCCAGCAGCTTATCCCGACTAGCGAAAGAGACCCAGTACTTC
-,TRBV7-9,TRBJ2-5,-,CASSLEAGWGSPETQYF,TGTGCCAGCAGCTTAGAGGCGGGGTGGGGGTCCCCAGAGACCCAGTACTTC
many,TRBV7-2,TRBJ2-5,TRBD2,CASSRSGLTYQETQYF,TGTGCCAGCAGCCGGTCGGGACTAACCTACCAAGAGACCCAGTACTTC
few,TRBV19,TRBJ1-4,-,CASSTGRTALNEKLFF,TGTGCCAGTAGTACTGGCCGGACGGCCCTTAATGAAAAACTGTTTTTT
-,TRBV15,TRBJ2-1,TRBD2,CATAGLAGVLNEQFF,TGTGCCACCGCCGGACTAGCGGGAGTACTGAATGAGCAGTTCTTC
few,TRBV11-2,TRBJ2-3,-,CASSLNQGGTQYF,TGTGCCAGCAGCTTAAACCAGGGAGGAACGCAGTATTTT
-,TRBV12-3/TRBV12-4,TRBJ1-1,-,CASRPGRVNTEAFF,TGTGCCAGCAGGCCAGGGAGGGTGAACACTGAAGCTTTCTTT